One sample yielded the 16 T cell receptor beta chains listed below, sequenced in a study of control samples from healthy donors and cancer patients. Clones were read by immunoSEQ multiplex PCR, and TCRdb kept only the in-frame ones, dropping some. Here the sample spans fewer than 95,000 clones, 86% being singletons. The sample taken for sequencing was blood. These receptors were taken from a man in his thirties or forties in good health.

V gene TRBV9 combines with J gene TRBJ2-1; D is possibly TRBD1 (5 bases). Germline V gives CDR1 SGDLS, CDR2 YYNGEE. The CDR3 extends over 14 amino acids. V dropped 3 bases and J dropped 7 bases, with 14 bases sitting between them. CDR3 loop: CASSETGYSNEQFF. CDR3 coding DNA: TGTGCCAGCAGCGAAACAGGCTATTCGAATGAGCAGTTCTTC.

The chain uses TRBV3-1 (or the pseudogene TRBV3-2) and TRBJ1-2; possible D gene TRBD1, 6 bases. The V gene lost 5 bases and the J gene lost 8 bases, with 9 bases spanning the gap. In germline, CDR1 is LGHDT, CDR2 YNNKEL (reference sequence). CDR3 length: 11 residues. DNA of the CDR3: TGTGCCAGCAGCGTGGGGGGCGGCTACACCTTC. Protein: CASSVGGGYTF.

V gene TRBV15 combines with J gene TRBJ2-3; 8 nucleotides agree with TRBD2. Germline V gene data show CDR1 as LNHNV and CDR2 as YYDKDF (reference sequence). This CDR3 has 17 amino acids. V shed 0 bases, J shed 0 bases, and the junction held 5 bases outside the gene matches. The CDR3 loop reads CATSRDSGTHSTDTQYF. DNA for the CDR3: TGTGCCACCAGCAGAGATAGCGGGACCCATAGCACAGATACGCAGTATTTT.

CDR3 sequence (DNA): TGCAGCGTTGTGGGGCTTAGCCGGACGGAAAATGAGCAGTTCTTC. Amino acids: CSVVGLSRTENEQFF. This sequence joins TRBV29-1 and TRBJ2-1; D may be TRBD1 (5 bases). V lost 4 bases, J lost 7 bases, and 20 bases lay in between. This CDR3 is built from 15 residues. Germline assignment: CDR1 SQVTM and CDR2 ANQGSEA.

The rearrangement links TRBV7-6 to TRBJ2-3; the D call may be TRBD1 or TRBD2 (7 bases each). V was clipped by 1 base and J by 3 bases, with 14 bases between them. CDR1 is SGHVS and CDR2 is FNYEAQ in the germline V gene. The CDR3 runs 16 residues. The CDR3, as DNA: TGTGCCAGCAGCTTAGAAGGGCAGGGGGGGACAGATACGCAGTATTTT. This translates into CASSLEGQGGTDTQYF.

The rearrangement joins TRBV6-5 to TRBJ1-2; 9 bases line up with TRBD1. This CDR3 is built from 15 residues. Trimming removed 0 bases from V and 2 bases from J; junction bases left unmatched: 1. Germline V gene sequence: CDR1 MNHEY, CDR2 SVGAGI. This chain's CDR3 is CASSYSTGGNYGYTF. The CDR3, as DNA: TGTGCCAGCAGTTACTCCACAGGGGGCAACTATGGCTACACCTTC.

This chain joins TRBV12-3 or TRBV12-4 and TRBJ1-2, with a possible D match to TRBD1 (5 bases). The V end was cut by 2 bases, the J end by 8 bases, with 12 bases between. The CDR3 spans 13 residues. CDR3 region: CASSLNRRGGYTF. For the CDR3, the DNA is TGTGCCAGCAGTTTAAACCGTCGGGGGGGCTACACCTTC.

J is TRBJ1-4 and V is TRBV20-1, with D uncertain. Germline V gene sequence: CDR1 DFQATT, CDR2 SNEGSKA (reference sequence). V was cut by 5 bases and J by 2 bases, with 12 bases left in between. The CDR3 runs to 14 residues. CDR3 residues: CSAGGGDTNEKLFF. Written as DNA, the CDR3 is TGCAGTGCTGGTGGAGGTGACACTAATGAAAAACTGTTTTTT.

The rearrangement uses TRBV10-1 and TRBJ1-1, with a possible D match to TRBD1 (5 bases). The CDR3 is 16 amino acids. Germline CDR1 and CDR2: WNHNN and SYGVQD (reference sequence). Deletions cut 3 bases from V and 1 base from J, with 15 bases between. The CDR3 sequence: CASSESHGTWNTEAFF. Here the CDR3 DNA reads TGCGCCAGCAGTGAATCTCATGGGACGTGGAACACTGAAGCTTTCTTT.

This sequence joins TRBV7-9 and TRBJ1-5; D is unclear. The CDR3 has 14 residues. Deletions cut 4 bases from V and 4 bases from J, with 11 bases between. Germline V gene data show CDR1 as SEHNR and CDR2 as FQNEAQ (reference sequence). The CDR3 DNA reads TGTGCCAGCAGCTCAGACAAGCGGAATCAGCCCCAGCATTTT. The encoded protein is CASSSDKRNQPQHF.

This sequence joins TRBV7-2 and TRBJ1-1, with a possible D match to TRBD1 (5 bases). The CDR3 contains 14 residues. Germline CDR1 SGHTA, CDR2 FQGNSA. With 4 bases removed from V and 0 bases from J, the gap between germline ends came to 9 bases. DNA for the CDR3: TGTGCCAGCAGCTCGGAGGGACTGAACACTGAAGCTTTCTTT. Translation: CASSSEGLNTEAFF.

This clone was detected ten times or more. This chain connects TRBV12-2 to TRBJ2-7; TRBD1 was called by the table and not checked on the DNA. TRBV12-2 corresponds to a pseudogene. The CDR3 consists of 15 residues. The CDR3 protein is CASRLRQGAGNEQYF. CDR3 DNA: TGTGCAAGTCGCCTCCGACAGGGGGCTGGCAACGAGCAGTACTTC.

This clone has just one count. The V and J genes are TRBV13 and TRBJ1-2; the D gene is possibly TRBD1 (6 bases). This CDR3 contains 13 residues. V was cut by 5 bases and J by 5 bases, with 12 bases left in between. Germline V gives CDR1 PRHDT, CDR2 FYEKMQ (reference sequence). CDR3 nucleotides: TGTGCCAGCAGCCTCGACAGGTTGTATGGCTACACCTTC. Translated: CASSLDRLYGYTF.

The J gene is TRBJ2-3, the V gene TRBV9, with a weak D call TRBD2 (5 bases). CDR3 length: 14 residues. Germline V lookup: CDR1 SGDLS, CDR2 YYNGEE. V was pared by 7 bases and J by 4 bases, with 16 bases between. CDR3 nucleotide sequence: TGTGCCAGCCGGGCCGCTCCCGGGGCAGATACGCAGTATTTT. This gives the protein CASRAAPGADTQYF.

The chain recombines TRBV28 with TRBJ1-2; 7 bases are a match to TRBD1. Germline V lookup: CDR1 MDHEN, CDR2 SYDVKM. V lost 6 bases, J lost 2 bases, and 6 bases stayed unmatched. This CDR3 has 14 amino acids. The CDR3 DNA is TGTGCCAGCAGCTCGGGACAGAGAAACTATGGCTACACCTTC. Protein: CASSSGQRNYGYTF.

CDR3 residues: CASSPREGQTEAFF. The CDR3, as DNA: TGTGCCAGCTCACCACGGGAGGGGCAGACTGAAGCTTTCTTT. This chain links TRBV18 with TRBJ1-1; tentatively, D is TRBD1 (5 bases). The germline V gene encodes CDR1 KGHSH and CDR2 LQKENI. Trimming shortened V by 1 base and J by 5 bases, and 11 bases separated the two germline ends. The CDR3 loop spans 14 amino acids. The whole variable domain, remainder taken from reference TRBV18 and TRBJ1-1, is NAGVMQNPRHLVRRRGQEARLRCSPMKGHSHVYWYRQLPEEGLKFMVYLQKENIIDESGMPKERFSAEFPKEGPSILRIQQVVRGDSAAYFCASSPREGQTEAFFGQGTRLTVV.